This is a list of T cell receptor delta chains from one sample in a study of gamma-delta chains in newborns, infants, children. TCRdb ran CATT on the reads. Among about 5,000 delta-chain clones listed, less than 4% were seen once. What was sequenced was blood. These receptors all stem from a child who was a newborn, infant or young child, either healthy, febrile or measles-vaccinated (not recorded which). Both conserved end residues are part of each CDR3. Only part of the rows carry a size: once, few, many, or a class if the clone is expanded.

few,TRDV2,TRDJ1,CACDTLRDTYTDKLIF
few,TRDV1,TRDJ1,CALGEPPLGDTINTDKLIF
.,TRDV2,TRDJ3,CACDSWGGSSWGTRQMFF
.,TRDV2,TRDJ3,CACDVLGAFSWDTRQMFF
few,TRDV2,TRDJ3,CACDTVLVDSSWDTRQMFF
large,TRDV2,TRDJ3,CACDTVLGDSWDTRQMFF
few,TRDV2,TRDJ3,CACDTMGDRSSWDTRQMFF
few,TRDV1,TRDJ1,CALGASWGYTDKLIF
.,TRDV2,TRDJ3,CACDPVLGDLYSWDTRQMFF
.,TRDV2,TRDJ3,CACDTWGSSSWDTRQMFF
.,TRDV2,TRDJ3,CACDRLAGGSWDTRQMFF
few,TRDV1,TRDJ2,CALGGVGDVPAQLFF
few,TRDV2,TRDJ1,CACDTVLGDTRHTDKLIF
.,TRDV1,TRDJ1,CALGELGLGVRYTDKLIF
few,TRDV1,TRDJ1,CALGELVVLNWGIQVTDKLIF
.,TRDV1,TRDJ1,CALGDPFPTGGYLRGLIF
.,TRDV2,TRDJ3,CACDTGTGGYGSSWDTRQMFF
.,TRDV1,TRDJ1,CALGEYCITGGHTDKLIF
.,TRDV2,TRDJ3,CACDTGYWGIQGSWDTRQMFF